The entry below describes one TCR beta chain. Its matching antigen is unknown. Using approximately 190 ng DNA, 30,000 or so T cell genomes, the sorted-subset replicate PCRs were run. This table comes from immunoSEQ multiplex PCR, and its TCRdb copy is limited to in-frame clones, with some not included. The repertoire holds 950,000 to 1,100,000 clones, with about 84% as singletons. The data stem from a study of shared clonotypes between healthy human individuals. Study in general: Every donor yielded three CD4 naive, three CD4 memory, two CD8 naive and one CD8 memory plate.

The CDR3 loop spans 14 amino acids. Trimming pared 6 bases from V and 4 bases from J, leaving 15 bases between. Germline assignment: CDR1 MNHNY and CDR2 SVGAGI (reference sequence). Notes on the study in general: Represented genetic and exposure-history diversity was restricted by having few donors.

Caucasian adults living in Nashville, Tennessee, provided all samples. The chain uses TRBV6-6 and TRBJ2-5; D is unresolved. The receptor comes from a man aged 18 to 35 in good health. Some clones in this sample may be carry-over from other donors' samples. The sequenced material came from memory CD4+ T cells from PBMCs. The subset here: CD45RA-negative fraction. The CDR3: CASSPRDVAETQYF. The CDR3 DNA sequence: TGTGCCAGCAGCCCGCGCGACGTAGCAGAGACCCAGTACTTC.